Listed here is a single T cell receptor (beta chain). The data belong to a study of blood T cell repertoires in COVID-19. TCRdb's table, derived via immunoSEQ multiplex PCR, lists solely in-frame clones and lacks some. Among a few hundred thousand clones listed, approximately 84% were seen once. With 4 bases clipped from V and 10 bases from J, the junction kept 1 base outside the gene matches. The CDR3 consists of 11 residues. Germline CDR1 and CDR2: MNHNS and SASEGT. The chain combines TRBV6-1 with TRBJ1-2; TRBD1 aligns across 9 bases. This clonotype was sampled from an older person with COVID-19, enrolled during active disease. Sequenced sample: peripheral blood. The CDR3 loop is CASSGDRDYTF. For the CDR3, the DNA is TGTGCCAGCAGTGGGGACAGGGACTACACCTTC.